This T cell receptor beta chain was sequenced during a study of blood T cells in healthy people across ages (dated by TCRdb to the mid-2010s). About the full investigation: In model experiments, template switching captured roughly one uniquely barcoded TCR beta cDNA molecule for every two T cells. Using deep sequencing normalized with unique cDNA molecular identifiers, the study measured how TCR beta repertoire diversity changes with age. To avoid experimental bias, donors of different ages were spread randomly across the sequencing lanes. For two donors (one aged 18 to 29 and one aged 80 or older), the study analyzed two additional independent replicas of 1 million unique cDNA reads from the same blood draw. Four age groups were formed from the donors: young (average 16 years), middle-aged (approximately 40), aged (over 55) and long-lived (about 75). Study-wide conclusions, independent of this receptor: There was a strong correlation between observed TCR beta diversity and the percentage of naive T cells measured by flow cytometry. Bulk unsorted PBMC profiling prevented conclusive comparison of naive and antigen-experienced compartments. Compared with the aged group, more naive CD4+ T cells, fewer expanded clones and increased TCR diversity were shown by the long-lived group, suggesting age selection. Estimates of total diversity from one million sequenced T cells were regarded as lower bounds and underestimates. Because the CMV infection status of the donors was unknown, age-related changes in expanded clonotypes may potentially have been confounded. As age increased, observed TCR beta diversity per million T cells dropped in a roughly linear way, and a significant reduction was already evident by age 40.

Concerning this clonotype itself: The antigen this receptor binds is unknown. At one end the junction does not follow the germline gene, possibly because of a read error.

CDR3 length: 15 amino acids, cysteine to phenylalanine. Kept here is only the CDR3 DNA, which spans 45 bases and is read in frame from base 1. CDR1 and CDR2, per the germline V gene, are WSHSY and SAAADI. The 39 donors, aged about 6 to 95 years, were systemically healthy Caucasian individuals from Russia. Around 10 milliliters of peripheral blood were collected from each donor into EDTA-treated Vacutainer tubes. PBMCs were isolated by Ficoll-Paque density-gradient centrifugation, with at least 7 million obtained per sample. Trizol reagent was used to extract total RNA from the PBMCs, yielding at least 5.5 micrograms per sample. For every donor, an aliquot of PBMCs went through flow cytometry to measure the percentages of naive CD45RAhigh/CD27high T cells. Preparation of the library involved 5' RACE. TCRdb shows the sequencer as Illumina HiSeq 2500. A second PCR of roughly 6 to 11 cycles was run with a J-beta primer mix and a sample-barcoded 5' primer. A template-switch 5' adaptor carrying 12 random nucleotides introduced a unique molecular identifier onto each TCR beta cDNA molecule. At least 2.5 million CDR3-containing paired-end reads were obtained from each sample. The Mint cDNA synthesis kit, primed by a TRBC-specific oligonucleotide, was used to synthesize first-strand cDNA from all RNA. Following uracil-DNA glycosylase treatment, all cDNA underwent a first 18-cycle PCR with the universal primers M1SS and BC2_uni_R. Per the authors' processing: For normalization, 1 million high-quality reads were randomly selected from each sample, with every read carrying a distinct molecular identifier. Instead of being binned into consensus sequences, reads that shared molecular identifiers were thrown out. MiTCR, set to a Q25 quality threshold and the strictest error-elimination algorithm, was used for CDR3 identification, clonotype clustering and error correction. A nonparametric unseen species model with Euler transformation was used to estimate a lower bound on total TCR beta diversity. Using fastp trimming at Q25 and MiXCR clonotype assembly, TCRdb reanalyzed the public sequencing data and kept in-frame beta chains. Every entry covers one CDR3 protein and lists the most common genes and DNA from its rows. These V and J calls derive from TCRdb rather than the authors' analysis. The sample has 1.5 million to 2 million distinct CDR3 sequences on record, under 30% of them singletons. The top ten hold around 7.7% of the sample.

Here the chain combines TRBV10-2 and TRBJ1-1; TRBD1 aligns with 7 central bases. The sequence came from a woman aged 30 to 39 in good health. Sequenced input: blood. The CDR3 corresponds to CANSEWTGVNTEAFF. The bases read TGCGCCAACAGTGAATGGACAGGTGTGAACACTGAAGCTTTCTTT.